This note documents a single T cell receptor beta chain sequence. Its antigen is not identified. The PCR had 60 Vbeta and 13 Jbeta primers. The table came from immunoSEQ multiplex PCR; TCRdb's copy has only in-frame clones and leaves some out. The sample holds around 210,000 clones, roughly 78% seen once. Germline loops: CDR1 SGHDT, CDR2 YYEEEE. V was pared by 0 bases and J by 4 bases, with 12 bases between. There are 15 residues in the CDR3. The data were taken from a study of cytomegalovirus exposure and HLA in healthy donors. General study results and limits: 164 TCR beta chains were listed as cytomegalovirus-associated. The productive fraction for most TCR beta V segments was about 87% or about 30% in an earlier analysis.

The chain links TRBV5-6 to TRBJ2-3, with D unclear. The sample consisted of PBMCs. This TCR came from a boy aged 5 to 17 in good health and CMV-seronegative. The chain's CDR3 is CASSLVVVAADTQYF. As DNA, the CDR3 is TGTGCCAGCAGCTTGGTGGTGGTAGCTGCAGATACGCAGTATTTT.